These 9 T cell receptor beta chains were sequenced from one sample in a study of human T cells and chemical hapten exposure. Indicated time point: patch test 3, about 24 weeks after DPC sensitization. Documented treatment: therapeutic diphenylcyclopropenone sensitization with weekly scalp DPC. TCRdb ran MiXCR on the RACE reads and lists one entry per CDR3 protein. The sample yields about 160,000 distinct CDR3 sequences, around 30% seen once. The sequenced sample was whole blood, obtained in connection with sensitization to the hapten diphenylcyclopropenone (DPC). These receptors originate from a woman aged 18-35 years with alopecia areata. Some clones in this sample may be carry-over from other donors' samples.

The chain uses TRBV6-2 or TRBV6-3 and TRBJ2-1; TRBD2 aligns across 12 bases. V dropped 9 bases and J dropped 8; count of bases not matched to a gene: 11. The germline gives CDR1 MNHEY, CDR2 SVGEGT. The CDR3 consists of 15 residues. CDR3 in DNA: TGTGCCAGTTCCCTGACTAGCGGGAGTCAATATGAGCAGTTCTTC. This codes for CASSLTSGSQYEQFF.

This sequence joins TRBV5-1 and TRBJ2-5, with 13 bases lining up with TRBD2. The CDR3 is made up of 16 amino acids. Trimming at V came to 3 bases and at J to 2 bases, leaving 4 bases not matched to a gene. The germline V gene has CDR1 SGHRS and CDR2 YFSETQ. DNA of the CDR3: TGCGCCAGCAGCTCGGGACTAGCGGGATTACAAGAGACCCAGTACTTC. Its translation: CASSSGLAGLQETQYF.

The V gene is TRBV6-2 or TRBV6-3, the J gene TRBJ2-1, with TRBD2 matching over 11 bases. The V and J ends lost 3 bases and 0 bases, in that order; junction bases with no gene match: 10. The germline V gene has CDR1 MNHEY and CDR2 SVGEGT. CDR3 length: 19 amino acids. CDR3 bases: TGTGCCAGCAGTTATGCCGGGACTAGCGGCGCTAGCTCCTACAATGAGCAGTTCTTC. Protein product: CASSYAGTSGASSYNEQFF.

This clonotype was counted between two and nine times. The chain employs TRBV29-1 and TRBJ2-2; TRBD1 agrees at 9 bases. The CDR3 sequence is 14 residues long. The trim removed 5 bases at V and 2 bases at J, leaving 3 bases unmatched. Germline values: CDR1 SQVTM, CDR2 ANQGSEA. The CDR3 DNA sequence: TGCAGCGTTTACAGGGGGCTCAACACCGGGGAGCTGTTTTTT. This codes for CSVYRGLNTGELFF.

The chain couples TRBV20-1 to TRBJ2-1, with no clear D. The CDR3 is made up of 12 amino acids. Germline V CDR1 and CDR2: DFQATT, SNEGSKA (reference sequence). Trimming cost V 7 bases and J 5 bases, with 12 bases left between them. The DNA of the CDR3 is TGCAGTGTCCCACCCCCGAACAATGAGCAGTTCTTC. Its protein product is CSVPPPNNEQFF.

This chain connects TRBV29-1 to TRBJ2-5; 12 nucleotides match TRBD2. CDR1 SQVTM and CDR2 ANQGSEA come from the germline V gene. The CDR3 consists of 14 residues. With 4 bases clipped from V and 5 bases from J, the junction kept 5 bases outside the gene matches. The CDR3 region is CSVVLAGGVETQYF. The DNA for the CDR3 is TGCAGCGTTGTGCTAGCGGGGGGGGTGGAGACCCAGTACTTC.

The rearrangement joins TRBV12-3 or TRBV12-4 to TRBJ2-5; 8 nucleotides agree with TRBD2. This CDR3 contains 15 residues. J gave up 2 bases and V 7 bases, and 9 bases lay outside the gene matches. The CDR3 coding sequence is TGTGCCAGCACCCTATGGGGCGGGGGGCAAGAGACCCAGTACTTC. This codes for CASTLWGGGQETQYF.

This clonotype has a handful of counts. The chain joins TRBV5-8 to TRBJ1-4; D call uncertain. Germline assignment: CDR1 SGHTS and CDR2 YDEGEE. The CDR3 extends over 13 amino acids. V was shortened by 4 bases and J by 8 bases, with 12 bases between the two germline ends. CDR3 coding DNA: TGTGCCAGCAGCCCGATGCTGGGGGAAAAACTGTTTTTT. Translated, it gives CASSPMLGEKLFF.

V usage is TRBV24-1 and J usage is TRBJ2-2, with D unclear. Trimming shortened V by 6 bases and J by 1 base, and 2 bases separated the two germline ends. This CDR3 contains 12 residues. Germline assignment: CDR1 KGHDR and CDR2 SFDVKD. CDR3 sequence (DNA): TGTGCCACCAGTAAGAACACCGGGGAGCTGTTTTTT. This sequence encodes CATSKNTGELFF.